A single sample gave rise to the 22 T cell receptor beta chains below, sequenced in a study of molecular identifiers for immune sequencing clone quantification. Each CDR3 protein is one row after TCRdb ran MiXCR on the PCR reads. The sample has 600,000 to 650,000 distinct CDR3 sequences, nearly 20% seen once; the top ten hold roughly 0.9%. Sequenced material: naive CD8+ T cells from blood, with Jurkat cell RNA spiked in. Stated subset: FACS-sorted CD8+CD4-CCR7+CD45RA+ naive T cells. These TCRs come from a human donor in good health. Some libraries in this study had Jurkat cell RNA spiked in.

In regard to this clonotype: A read error is possible here, since a much larger clone lies one base away. V gene TRBV9 combines with J gene TRBJ2-3, with no clear D. The germline V gene has CDR1 SGDLS and CDR2 YYNGEE. Trimming cost V 3 bases and J 6 bases, with 20 bases left between them. This CDR3 region has 16 residues. The CDR3: CASSGRPDGILDTQYF. CDR3 DNA: TGTGCCAGCAGCGGACGACCGGACGGTATCCTTGATACGCAGTATTTT.

This clonotype was counted at least ten times. The chain combines TRBV25-1 with TRBJ2-2; D is unresolved. V gave up 3 bases and J gave up 4 bases, with 12 bases separating them. The CDR3 has 15 amino acids. Germline CDR1 MGHDK, CDR2 SYGVNS. This CDR3 reads CASSDILELTGELFF. CDR3 nucleotide sequence: TGTGCCAGCAGTGATATCCTAGAGCTCACCGGGGAGCTGTTTTTT.

At least ten counts were recorded for this clonotype. Germline and junction disagree at one end, which may indicate a read error. The chain is built from TRBV14 and TRBJ1-1; D ambiguous. The CDR3 extends over 13 amino acids. Germline CDR1 and CDR2: SGHDN and FVKESK. This CDR3 is CASSQWRNTEAFF. Written as DNA, the CDR3 is TGCGCCAGCAGCCAATGGAGAAACACTGAAGCTTTCTTT.

This clonotype was seen at least ten times. CDR3 sequence (DNA): TGTGCCAGCAGTTTAGAGGCAGGGGGATTCGGGGAGCTGTTTTTT. Amino acid sequence: CASSLEAGGFGELFF. The chain employs TRBV12-3 or TRBV12-4 and TRBJ2-2; TRBD1 matches 7 bases. The CDR3 has 15 amino acids. The V and J ends lost 1 base and 7 bases, in that order; junction bases with no gene match: 6.

This clonotype was seen repeatedly, ten times or more. CDR3 protein: CASSATYNEQFF. The CDR3 nucleotides are TGTGCCAGCAGCGCGACCTACAATGAGCAGTTCTTC. This chain joins TRBV7-2 and TRBJ2-1, with unresolved D. CDR1 is SGHTA and CDR2 is FQGNSA in the germline V gene. V shed 5 bases and J shed 2 bases, with 4 bases lying between them. This CDR3 contains 12 residues.

This clonotype was counted between two and nine times. The chain couples TRBV9 to TRBJ2-7; D not certain. Germline CDR1 is SGDLS and CDR2 is YYNGEE. The germline V and J ends were trimmed by 0 bases and 3 bases, with 10 bases remaining between them. The CDR3 has 14 amino acids. The CDR3 region is CASSVVPSSYEQYF. CDR3 nucleotides: TGTGCCAGCAGCGTAGTACCGTCTAGCTACGAGCAGTACTTC.

Ten or more counts support this clonotype. The V and J genes are TRBV20-1 and TRBJ1-1; D not certain. Trimming removed 0 bases at V and 0 bases at J, with 11 bases between. Germline V gene data show CDR1 as DFQATT and CDR2 as SNEGSKA (reference sequence). The CDR3 is 15 amino acids. CDR3: CSARDLGSMNTEAFF. The CDR3 DNA follows: TGCAGTGCTAGAGATCTCGGCAGTATGAACACTGAAGCTTTCTTT.

This clonotype has ten or more counts. The CDR3 DNA sequence: TGCGCCAGCAGCTTGGTAGACTACGGGGGTAATGAGCAGTTCTTC. It translates to CASSLVDYGGNEQFF. The chain uses TRBV5-1 and TRBJ2-1; possible D gene TRBD2, 6 bases. The germline V gene has CDR1 SGHRS and CDR2 YFSETQ. This CDR3 has 15 residues. V lost 0 bases, J lost 7 bases, and 14 bases lay in between.

This clonotype was counted many times. V is TRBV20-1 and J is TRBJ2-7; no reliable D call. The CDR3 is 13 residues long. Germline CDR1 DFQATT, CDR2 SNEGSKA (reference sequence). V lost 3 bases and J 2 bases, leaving 11 bases between the germline ends. CDR3 nucleotides: TGCAGTGCTAGCGGGCTAATTACCTACGAGCAGTACTTC. This gives the protein CSASGLITYEQYF.

This clonotype was seen repeatedly, ten times or more. This chain's CDR3 is CASHPNTDTQYF. CDR3 DNA: TGTGCCAGCCACCCGAACACAGATACGCAGTATTTT. V and J are TRBV5-4 and TRBJ2-3; D ambiguous. This CDR3 has 12 residues. CDR1 SGHNT and CDR2 YYREEE come from the germline V gene (reference sequence). Trimming took off 7 bases at V and 2 bases at J, with 8 bases between the two ends. Full variable domain (rest looked up from reference TRBV5-4 and TRBJ2-3): ETGVTQSPTHLIKTRGQQVTLRCSSQSGHNTVSWYQQALGQGPQFIFQYYREEENGRGNFPPRFSGLQFPNYSSELNVNALELDDSALYLCASHPNTDTQYFGPGTRLTVL.

The sample holds a few counts of this clonotype. The rearrangement links TRBV12-3 or TRBV12-4 to TRBJ1-2; TRBD1 is a possible D gene (6 bases). Trimming pared 6 bases from V and 4 bases from J, leaving 24 bases between. The CDR3 runs to 17 residues. CDR3 sequence: CASSPLPGQTYLYGYTF. CDR3 in DNA: TGTGCCAGCAGCCCCCTACCCGGACAGACCTACCTCTATGGCTACACCTTC.

In the case of this clonotype: Given a much more abundant clone one base away, this may be a read error. The CDR3 reads CTSRLTGLNNQPQHF. DNA for the CDR3: TGTACCAGTAGACTGACAGGGCTTAACAATCAGCCCCAGCATTTT. This chain links TRBV19 with TRBJ1-5; 7 positions match TRBD1. Germline loops: CDR1 LNHDA, CDR2 SQIVND (reference sequence). The CDR3 is 15 amino acids.

CDR3 coding DNA: TGCGCCACCAAGGACGCAGCCAATGAGCAGTTCTTC. Its translation: CATKDAANEQFF. V usage is TRBV5-1 and J usage is TRBJ2-1; D unresolved. This CDR3 is 12 amino acids long. V shed 9 bases and J shed 6 bases, with 13 bases lying between them. The germline V gene encodes CDR1 SGHRS and CDR2 YFSETQ. The whole variable domain, remainder taken from reference TRBV5-1 and TRBJ2-1, is KAGVTQTPRYLIKTRGQQVTLSCSPISGHRSVSWYQQTPGQGLQFLFEYFSETQRNKGNFPGRFSGRQFSNSRSEMNVSTLELGDSALYLCATKDAANEQFFGPGTRLTVL.

A note on this clonotype: A read error may produce the germline difference seen at one junction end. The chain joins TRBV9 to TRBJ2-2; D tentatively reads TRBD1 or TRBD2 (6 bases each). CDR3 length: 15 amino acids. CDR1 is SGDLS, CDR2 YYNGEE, per germline. CDR3 nucleotides: TGTGCCAGCCAAGGAGGGACAATGAACACCGGGGAGCTGCTTTTT. Protein sequence: CASQGGTMNTGELLF.

This clonotype was observed many times. The CDR3 coding sequence is TGTGCCAGCAGCTTCGTAGGGGTAGATACGCAGTATTTT. This codes for CASSFVGVDTQYF. The rearrangement links TRBV7-9 to TRBJ2-3, with D perhaps TRBD1 (5 bases). In germline, CDR1 is SEHNR, CDR2 FQNEAQ (reference sequence). The CDR3 contains 13 residues. V dropped 3 bases and J dropped 5 bases, with 9 bases sitting between them.

This clonotype was recorded at least ten times. The rearrangement joins TRBV9 to TRBJ2-5; TRBD1 matches 9 bases. V lost 1 base to trimming and J lost 1 base; unmatched junction nucleotides: 2. The length of the CDR3 is 15 residues. The germline CDR1 and CDR2 sequences are SGDLS and YYNGEE. CDR3 DNA sequence: TGTGCCAGCAGCGTAACAGGGGGCTTCCAAGAGACCCAGTACTTC. Amino acids: CASSVTGGFQETQYF.

This clonotype showed up many times. The CDR3: CASSPETGVRTEAFF. DNA for the CDR3: TGTGCCAGCAGTCCAGAGACAGGGGTTCGGACTGAAGCTTTCTTT. The V call is TRBV12-3 or TRBV12-4, the J call TRBJ1-1; 8 bases line up with TRBD1. This CDR3 comprises 15 residues. J was trimmed by 5 bases and V by 5 bases; bases with no gene match: 10.

Comment on this clonotype: The junction and the germline gene differ at one end; a read error may be behind it. The chain couples TRBV10-3 to TRBJ2-3, with 7 bases lining up with TRBD1. CDR3 size: 15 residues. Germline lookup yields CDR1 ENHRY and CDR2 SYGVKD. CDR3 in amino acids: CAISAEGASTDTRYF. The CDR3 nucleotides read TGTGCCATCAGTGCAGAGGGGGCCAGCACAGATACGCGGTATTTT.

This clonotype was detected only a few times. The genes are TRBV12-3 or TRBV12-4 and TRBJ2-7; maybe TRBD1 (6 bases). The CDR3 is 12 residues long. V lost 5 bases, J lost 5 bases, and 10 bases lay in between. CDR3 in amino acids: CASSVTGNEQYF. The CDR3 DNA reads as TGTGCCAGCAGTGTCACAGGGAACGAGCAGTACTTC.

The gene calls are TRBV15 and TRBJ2-1; D may match TRBD1 or TRBD2 (5 bases each). This CDR3 has 14 residues. The V gene lost 7 bases and the J gene lost 6 bases, with 16 bases spanning the gap. Germline values: CDR1 LNHNV, CDR2 YYDKDF (reference sequence). Here the CDR3 reads CATTQTGTGNEQFF. In DNA, the CDR3 is TGTGCCACCACCCAGACCGGGACGGGCAATGAGCAGTTCTTC. Full variable domain (missing parts from reference TRBV15 and TRBJ2-1): DAMVIQNPRYQVTQFGKPVTLSCSQTLNHNVMYWYQQKSSQAPKLLFHYYDKDFNNEADTPDNFQSRRPNTSFCFLDIRSPGLGDTAMYLCATTQTGTGNEQFFGPGTRLTVL.

This clonotype was observed a few times. V usage is TRBV4-3 and J usage is TRBJ2-1, with 11 positions matching TRBD1. The CDR3 runs to 15 residues. The V segment lost 0 bases and the J segment 9 bases; nucleotides outside the gene matches: 4. Germline V CDR1 and CDR2: LGHNA, YSLEER. CDR3 bases: TGCGCCAGCAGCCAAGACTGGACAGGGGGCTTTGAGCAGTTCTTC. Translated: CASSQDWTGGFEQFF.

This clonotype has ten or more counts. The CDR3 region has the DNA TGTGCCAGCAGCCGTGAAAGCTCCTACGAGCAGTACTTC. It translates to CASSRESSYEQYF. The genes are TRBV7-9 and TRBJ2-7; no clear D gene. CDR3 length: 13 residues. V lost 5 bases and J 0 bases, leaving 8 bases between the germline ends. The germline gives CDR1 SEHNR, CDR2 FQNEAQ (reference sequence).